This T cell receptor (beta chain) was captured by sequencing in a study of regulatory T cells in long-lasting Graves disease. Study details: Over 5 years of antithyroid drugs plus positive TSH receptor antibodies defined persistent Graves' disease. Regarding the study as a whole: Persistent disease favored TRBV28, TRBJ1-2 and TRBJ2-5. The small sample size may have reduced accuracy.

Arm-PCR of CDR3 regions and iRepertoire HTBI primers were used to build TCR beta libraries. TCRdb processed the multiplex PCR reads anew with MiXCR; each CDR3 protein has one entry. Among 600,000 to 800,000 distinct CDR3 sequences listed, about 30% were seen once. Turning to this clonotype: Its antigen is not known.

The CDR3 is made up of 17 amino acids. V was pared by 7 bases and J by 3 bases, with 17 bases of the junction left unmatched. Germline V gene sequence: CDR1 LNHDA, CDR2 SQIVND (reference sequence). Documented time point: persistent/refractory GD, antithyroid drugs over 5 years with positive TRAb. From PBMCs, RNA was extracted and then used to make the TCR library. It was an endocrinology department in Xi'an, China, that provided the patients. The receptor was isolated from a female donor with Graves disease. This sample comprised peripheral blood mononuclear cells (PBMCs), obtained when the disease was refractory, from a patient treated with antithyroid drugs. The chain has TRBV19 and TRBJ2-7; 8 bases align to TRBD1. The CDR3 DNA follows: TGTGCCAGTAACCCACTTGACAGACAGGGGATCCTCTACGAGCAGTACTTC. Translating gives CASNPLDRQGILYEQYF.